These T cell receptor beta chains were read from a single sample in a study of graft-versus-host responses after intestinal transplantation. The antigens these receptors bind are not known. The assay was immunoSEQ multiplex PCR, and TCRdb's table has in-frame clones only and misses some. The repertoire holds about 100,000 clones, with over 75% as singletons. Sequences were derived from unstimulated CD4+ T cells sorted from spleen or lymph node cells, sampled before transplant. These TCRs come from a human donor who was the organ donor for an intestinal transplant. Both conserved end residues are part of each CDR3. A D gene is named only where the DNA matches it firmly. Clone size is not always given. Where it is, it says once, few, many or a class for expanded clones.

>TRBV19|TRBJ2-7|.|TRBD1
CASSRGTGIWEQYF
TGTGCCAGTAGTAGGGGGACAGGGATATGGGAGCAGTACTTC
>TRBV2|TRBJ2-7|.|.
CASSGRRLSYEQYF
TGTGCCAGCAGCGGAAGGAGACTCTCCTACGAGCAGTACTTC
>TRBV19|TRBJ2-3|.|.
CASSIGSTDKGTDTQYF
TGTGCCAGTAGTATAGGTTCGACAGACAAGGGCACAGATACGCAGTATTTT
>TRBV7-2|TRBJ1-4|many|.
CASSLAGGSAKLFF
TGTGCCAGCAGCTTAGCCGGAGGGTCGGCAAAACTGTTTTTT
>TRBV5-1|TRBJ2-5|once|TRBD2
CASSLGLAGETQYF
TGCGCCAGCAGCTTAGGACTAGCTGGGGAGACCCAGTACTTC
>TRBV4-1|TRBJ2-5|few|TRBD2
CASSHSGGSRETQYF
TGCGCCAGCAGTCACAGCGGGGGAAGCAGGGAGACCCAGTACTTC
>TRBV25-1|TRBJ1-6|.|.
CASSDQLGESSPLHF
TGTGCCAGCAGTGATCAACTAGGGGAGAGTTCACCCCTCCACTTT
>TRBV30|TRBJ1-4|.|.
CAWSAEGTLREKLFF
TGTGCCTGGAGTGCGGAGGGGACACTCCGCGAAAAACTGTTTTTT
>TRBV19|TRBJ1-5|.|.
CASTMGAVGPNQPQHF
TGTGCCAGTACCATGGGGGCGGTGGGCCCTAATCAGCCCCAGCATTTT
>TRBV18|TRBJ1-4|.|.
CATASATNEKLFF
TGTGCCACTGCGTCTGCAACTAATGAAAAACTGTTTTTT
>TRBV30|TRBJ1-1|.|.
CAGRRWGNTEAFF
TGTGCCGGAAGACGCTGGGGGAACACTGAAGCTTTCTTT
>TRBV5-4|TRBJ2-3|.|.
CASSLDRVAPDTQYF
TGTGCCAGCAGCTTGGACAGGGTCGCCCCAGATACGCAGTATTTT
>TRBV7-8|TRBJ1-3|.|.
CASSFFGDTIYF
TGTGCCAGCAGCTTTTTCGGCGACACCATATATTTT
>TRBV10-3|TRBJ1-1|few|.
CAISGMNRAEAFF
TGTGCCATCAGTGGAATGAACAGGGCCGAGGCTTTCTTT